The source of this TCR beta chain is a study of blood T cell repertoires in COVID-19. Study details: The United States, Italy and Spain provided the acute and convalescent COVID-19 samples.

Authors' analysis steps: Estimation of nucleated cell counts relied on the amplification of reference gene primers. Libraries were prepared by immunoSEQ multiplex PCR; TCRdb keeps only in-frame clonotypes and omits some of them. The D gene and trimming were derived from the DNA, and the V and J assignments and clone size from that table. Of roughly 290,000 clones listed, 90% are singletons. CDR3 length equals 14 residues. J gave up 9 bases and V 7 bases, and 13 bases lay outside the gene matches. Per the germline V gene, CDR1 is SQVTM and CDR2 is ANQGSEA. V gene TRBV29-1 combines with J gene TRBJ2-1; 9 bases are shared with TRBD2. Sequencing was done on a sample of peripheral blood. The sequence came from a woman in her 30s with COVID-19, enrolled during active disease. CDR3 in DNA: TGCAGCGCAGCCCTAACTAGCGGGTGGGTTGAGCAGTTCTTC. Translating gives CSAALTSGWVEQFF.